This TCR beta chain was retrieved from a study of beta chain features in type 1 diabetes. The study's findings and limits: Type 1 diabetes patients showed a moderate but significant shortening of TCRB CDR3s in all four CD4+ subsets.

What was sequenced were expressed TCRB transcripts, since all of the isolated RNA had been reverse transcribed. The assay was immunoSEQ multiplex PCR, and TCRdb's table has in-frame clones only and misses some. The top ten clones hold 0.03% to 0.045% of a sample with more than 550,000 clones, about 14% of them seen once. There are 13 residues in the CDR3. V gave up 1 base and J gave up 0 bases, with 6 bases separating them. Germline loops: CDR1 SQVTM, CDR2 ANQGSEA. In its sample, this clone was seen a few times. The antigen is not known. The specimen sequenced was naive CD4+ T cells from blood. The chain uses TRBV29-1 and TRBJ1-1; no clear D gene. The clonotype was recovered from a man younger than 35 with type 1 diabetes. The CDR3 nucleotides are TGCAGCGTTGAAGGGCCGATGAACACTGAAGCTTTCTTT. Translation gives CSVEGPMNTEAFF.